The 15 T cell receptor beta chains below come from one sample, sequenced in a study of blood T cells in healthy people across ages (dated by TCRdb to between 2015 and 2017). Library prep was done by 5' RACE. Sequencing used an Illumina HiSeq 2500. The second PCR ran for roughly 7 to 12 cycles and used a J-beta primer mix along with a sample-barcoded 5' primer. Clones were called with MiXCR by TCRdb after fastp trimmed the public reads at Q25, and only in-frame beta chains were retained. Each record represents a unique CDR3 protein, reported with the most common genes and DNA among its rows. For this sample the table gives fewer than 950,000 distinct CDR3 sequences, of which roughly 50% were detected only once. The leading ten clones occupy approximately 41% of the sample. Sample: blood. Source of these receptors: a man older than 75 in good health.

The rearrangement uses TRBV5-1 and TRBJ2-2, with TRBD1 identical over 9 bases. CDR1 and CDR2 from the germline V gene are SGHRS and YFSETQ. J was trimmed by 3 bases and V by 7 bases; bases with no gene match: 7. The CDR3 loop spans 15 amino acids. CDR3 region: CASGARQGDTGELFF. The CDR3 nucleotides are TGCGCCAGCGGCGCCCGACAGGGGGACACCGGGGAGCTGTTTTTT.

The CDR3 loop reads CASSPGPQGPRYAYF. CDR3 coding DNA: TGTGCCAGCAGCCCAGGCCCACAAGGGCCCAGATACGCGTATTTT. The genes are TRBV5-5 and TRBJ2-3, with unresolved D. The CDR3 is made up of 15 amino acids. V was trimmed by 4 bases and J by 14 bases, leaving 26 bases between them. Germline V gene lookup returns CDR1 SGHKS and CDR2 YYEKEE (reference sequence).

The sample holds one count of this clonotype. This chain uses TRBV29-1 with TRBJ2-1; TRBD2 agrees at 8 bases. This CDR3 is 14 amino acids long. V lost 7 bases and J lost 7; bases outside the gene matches: 12. CDR1 and CDR2 (germline): SQVTM, ANQGSEA. CDR3 in amino acids: CSARLARGYNEQFF. The DNA of the CDR3 is TGCAGCGCTAGACTAGCGAGAGGTTATAATGAGCAGTTCTTC.

V and J are TRBV11-2 and TRBJ2-5; 8 nucleotides align to TRBD1. The DNA end is more similar to TRBJ2-7, so the J call may be wrong. Germline V gene sequence: CDR1 SGHAT, CDR2 FQNNGV. The CDR3 sequence is 16 residues long. For the CDR3, the DNA is TGTGCCAGCAGCCGAACAATGGACAGGGTCCTGGGCGAGCAGTACTTC. Its protein is CASSRTMDRVLGEQYF.

This clonotype appeared a few times. This rearrangement joins TRBV5-1 to TRBJ2-1; D possibly corresponds to TRBD2 (5 bases). Germline CDR1 is SGHRS and CDR2 is YFSETQ. V was clipped by 0 bases and J by 2 bases, with 12 bases between them. There are 16 residues in the CDR3. The CDR3 here is CASSLVGGSAYNEQFF. The CDR3 DNA sequence: TGCGCCAGCAGCTTGGTTGGCGGGTCTGCCTACAATGAGCAGTTCTTC.

There are a few counts of this clonotype. The genes are TRBV29-1 and TRBJ2-6; unclear D gene. CDR1 and CDR2 from the germline V gene are SQVTM and ANQGSEA. The CDR3 sequence is 15 residues long. Trimming removed 0 bases at V and 0 bases at J, with 6 bases between. DNA of the CDR3: TGCAGCGTTGAAGATCCCGGCTCTGGGGCCAACGTCCTGACTTTC. Its protein is CSVEDPGSGANVLTF.

The rearrangement joins TRBV29-1 to TRBJ2-5; 7 bases agree with TRBD2. The CDR3 covers 14 residues. The J segment lost 4 bases and the V segment lost 7 bases, leaving 12 bases of the junction unmatched. Germline loops: CDR1 SQVTM, CDR2 ANQGSEA. CDR3 protein: CSGGRVGSGETQYF. DNA of the CDR3: TGCAGCGGTGGGAGGGTAGGGTCGGGAGAGACCCAGTACTTC.

The chain couples TRBV29-1 to TRBJ2-2; D is unresolved. V dropped 3 bases and J dropped 1 base, with 12 bases sitting between them. This CDR3 is 15 amino acids long. In germline, CDR1 is SQVTM, CDR2 ANQGSEA. The CDR3 loop is CSVEVDGQNTGELFF. The CDR3 DNA is TGCAGCGTTGAGGTGGACGGCCAGAACACCGGGGAGCTGTTTTTT.

The rearrangement links TRBV4-2 to TRBJ2-5; TRBD2 aligns across 11 bases. The germline gives CDR1 LGHNA, CDR2 YNFKEQ. This CDR3 region has 16 residues. V shed 4 bases, J shed 5 bases, and the junction held 9 bases outside the gene matches. The CDR3 here is CASSRGLAGGTETQYF. For the CDR3, the DNA is TGTGCCAGCAGCCGTGGTTTAGCGGGAGGGACGGAGACCCAGTACTTC.

This clonotype occurred a few times. This chain connects TRBV5-1 to TRBJ2-3; 9 bases are shared with TRBD1. This CDR3 has 14 residues. Trimming removed 4 bases from V and 14 bases from J; junction bases left unmatched: 14. From germline, CDR1 is SGHRS and CDR2 YFSETQ. The CDR3 loop is CASSVRTGDRYAYF. CDR3 DNA sequence: TGCGCCAGCAGCGTACGGACAGGGGACAGATACGCGTATTTT.

In its sample, this clonotype was seen once. The rearrangement uses TRBV20-1 and TRBJ2-1; 16 nucleotides match TRBD2. The DNA end is a closer match to TRBJ2-7, so the J assignment may be wrong. The CDR3 totals 18 residues. The germline gives CDR1 DFQATT, CDR2 SNEGSKA (reference sequence). CDR3 region: CSAIPGLAGGPIVNEQYF. DNA for the CDR3: TGCAGTGCGATACCGGGACTAGCGGGAGGGCCGATTGTCAATGAGCAGTACTTC.

This clonotype occurred many times. The chain recombines TRBV10-3 with TRBJ2-1; maybe TRBD1 (5 bases). The CDR3 covers 12 residues. The ends were cut back, 4 bases at V and 5 bases at J, with 6 bases in the middle. CDR1 and CDR2 (germline): ENHRY, SYGVKD. This CDR3 is CAISVGDNEQFF. DNA of the CDR3: TGTGCCATCAGTGTAGGGGACAATGAGCAGTTCTTC.

This chain links TRBV5-1 with TRBJ2-3; 8 positions agree with TRBD2. The CDR3 has 15 amino acids. The V gene end was trimmed by 3 bases and the J gene end by 5 bases; junction bases not matched to a gene: 8. Germline V gives CDR1 SGHRS, CDR2 YFSETQ. This chain's CDR3 is CASSSVDGRVDTQYF. For the CDR3, the DNA is TGCGCCAGCAGCTCCGTAGACGGGAGGGTAGATACGCAGTATTTT.

The rearrangement links TRBV7-9 to TRBJ2-3; D is unclear. V lost 7 bases, J lost 14 bases, and 16 bases lay in between. The germline CDR1 and CDR2 sequences are SEHNR and FQNEAQ (reference sequence). This CDR3 has 11 amino acids. CDR3 loop: CASTLGVYAYF. For the CDR3, the DNA is TGTGCCAGCACCCTTGGGGTCTACGCGTATTTT.

This chain links TRBV14 with TRBJ2-7; 11 nucleotides align to TRBD2. The CDR3 totals 17 residues. The ends lost 0 bases at V and 2 bases at J; junction bases unmatched: 6. CDR1 is SGHDN and CDR2 is FVKESK in the germline V gene. This CDR3 reads CASSQEPSGRRTYEQYF. In DNA form, the CDR3 reads TGTGCCAGCAGCCAAGAGCCTAGCGGGAGGAGGACCTACGAGCAGTACTTC.